This is a list of T cell receptor beta chains from one sample in a study of early T cells in non-severe SARS-CoV-2 infection. In TCRdb, the 5' RACE reads were re-called with MiXCR into one record per CDR3 protein. The sample yields around 98,000 distinct CDR3 sequences, 8% to 13% seen once. The material sequenced was whole blood. The receptors here all came from an adult who was a healthcare worker with PCR-confirmed SARS-CoV-2 infection or an uninfected control (not recorded which). The CDR3 runs from the conserved cysteine through the conserved F or W. A D gene is named only where the DNA matches it firmly. Clone size is shown for a subset of rows, as once, few, many or a class of expanded clone.

TRBJ1-1,many,TRBV20-1,TRBD1,TGCAGTGCTAATCCCATTCAGGGGGGTCGTACTGAAGCTTTCTTT,CSANPIQGGRTEAFF
TRBJ1-3,few,TRBV7-2,.,TGTGCCAGCAGTTTCGGCAGGGCTGGAAACACCATATATTTT,CASSFGRAGNTIYF
TRBJ1-4,.,TRBV27,.,TGTGCCAGCAGTTTATCGGATGAAAAACTGTTTTTT,CASSLSDEKLFF
TRBJ1-2,many,TRBV6-5,.,TGTGCCAGCAGTTCCGGGGTTTATGGCTACACCTTC,CASSSGVYGYTF
TRBJ2-3,.,TRBV4-1,.,TGCGCCAGCAGCCAGCCCGGGACGGACAGCACAGATACGCAGTATTTT,CASSQPGTDSTDTQYF
TRBJ2-2,.,TRBV15,TRBD1,TGTGCCACCAGCAGAGATTGGGGACAGGGGAACACCGGGGAGCTGTTTTTT,CATSRDWGQGNTGELFF
TRBJ1-2,few,TRBV3-1,TRBD1,TGTGCCAGCAGCCAAACTCACTCGGACAGGGGCGGCTACACCTTC,CASSQTHSDRGGYTF
TRBJ1-1,many,TRBV24-1,.,TGTGCCACCAGGATCACCGATGTCATGAACACTGAAGCTTTCTTT,CATRITDVMNTEAFF
TRBJ2-2,.,TRBV2,.,TGTGCCAGCAGGGTCGAGCGATTGAACACCGGGGAGCTGTTTTTT,CASRVERLNTGELFF
TRBJ1-1,many,TRBV13,.,TGTGCCAGCAGCTTATCCCCGAACACTGAAGCTTTCTTT,CASSLSPNTEAFF
TRBJ2-1,many,TRBV29-1,.,TGCAGCGTTGCTACGGCAACCGTCTTCAATGAGCAGTTCTTC,CSVATATVFNEQFF
TRBJ2-1,many,TRBV4-1,.,TGCGCCAGCAGCCGAGAGTCTCCGGATTTCTCCTACAATGAGCAGTTCTTC,CASSRESPDFSYNEQFF
TRBJ2-1,few,TRBV9,TRBD2,TGTGCCAGCAGCGTAGGTAGCGGGAGCTACAATGAGCAGTTCTTC,CASSVGSGSYNEQFF
TRBJ1-5,.,TRBV19,.,TGTGCCAGTAGTATAGCCGGCGGCAGACCGAATCAGCCCCAGCATTTT,CASSIAGGRPNQPQHF
TRBJ1-1,few,TRBV12-3/TRBV12-4,TRBD1,TGTGCCAGCAGCTCCCGGGGGGGGACAGGGCTTATGAACACTGAAGCTTTCTTT,CASSSRGGTGLMNTEAFF
TRBJ1-1,.,TRBV28,.,TGTGCCAGCAGTTTCCTGGGCGGGCAGAACACTGAAGCTTTCTTT,CASSFLGGQNTEAFF
TRBJ1-1,many,TRBV27,.,TGTGCCAGCACCGAAAACATGAACACTGAAGCTTTCTTT,CASTENMNTEAFF
TRBJ2-1,.,TRBV29-1,.,TGCAGCGTTGATGACCGGAGCTCCTACAATGAGCAGTTCTTC,CSVDDRSSYNEQFF
TRBJ1-1,many,TRBV12-3/TRBV12-4,.,TGTGCCAGCAGCCGCGGGGGTGAAGCTTTCTTT,CASSRGGEAFF
TRBJ2-7,.,TRBV12-3/TRBV12-4,TRBD1,TGTGCCAGCAGTTCCTCCCAATCCGGGACAGGGGCCTACGAGCAGTACTTC,CASSSSQSGTGAYEQYF
TRBJ1-1,many,TRBV6-5,TRBD1,TGTGCCAGCAGAGCGACAGGGGGCACGGTCACTGAAGCTTTCTTT,CASRATGGTVTEAFF
TRBJ1-1,many,TRBV5-1,TRBD1,TGCGCCAGCAGCCTTGGGACAGGGAGGACTGAAGCTTTCTTT,CASSLGTGRTEAFF
TRBJ1-2,.,TRBV9,TRBD1,TGTGCCAGCGGTGACGAGGGGGCGCGAGGCTACACCTTC,CASGDEGARGYTF
TRBJ1-2,few,TRBV29-1,.,TGCAGCGTTGATCACTCGACAGGCCTTAACTATGGCTACACCTTC,CSVDHSTGLNYGYTF
TRBJ2-3,.,TRBV29-1,TRBD2,TGCAGCGTTGATGGGACTAGCGGGGCCGGCACAGATACGCAGTATTTT,CSVDGTSGAGTDTQYF
TRBJ2-3,few,TRBV5-4,.,TGTGCCAGCAGCTTCCCGGGAAGTACAGATACGCAGTATTTT,CASSFPGSTDTQYF
TRBJ1-1,many,TRBV7-3,TRBD1,TGTGCCAGCAGCTTCGGCGGCGGGGCAGGGGGCCTGAGCACTGAAGCTTTCTTT,CASSFGGGAGGLSTEAFF
TRBJ1-1,many,TRBV2,.,TGTGCCAGCGCCCCCCTTACAGGTTCAACTGAAGCTTTCTTT,CASAPLTGSTEAFF
TRBJ1-3,many,TRBV20-1,.,TGCAGTGCTAGGTCGGGAGGCGGAAACACCATATATTTT,CSARSGGGNTIYF
TRBJ2-1,many,TRBV3-1,.,TGTGCCAGCAGCCAAGGTTCGGGCGGACACCTCTACAATGAGCAGTTCTTC,CASSQGSGGHLYNEQFF
TRBJ2-1,few,TRBV20-1,TRBD1,TGCAGTGCGGCCTCAGGGGCAGGGGGCAATGAGCAGTTCTTC,CSAASGAGGNEQFF
TRBJ1-1,.,TRBV6-1,.,TGTGCCAGCAGTGACCGTGGGCCTGAAGCTTTCTTT,CASSDRGPEAFF
TRBJ2-5,many,TRBV15,.,TGTGCCACCAGCAGAGTACAAGAGACCCAGTACTTC,CATSRVQETQYF
TRBJ2-5,many,TRBV2,TRBD1,TGTGCCAGCACCGACGAACAGGGGGCAAGAGAGACCCAGTACTTC,CASTDEQGARETQYF
TRBJ1-3,many,TRBV5-1,TRBD1,TGCGCCAGCAGCCTGCCGGGACAGGGGACAGGACTTGGAAACACCATATATTTT,CASSLPGQGTGLGNTIYF
TRBJ2-7,many,TRBV15,.,TGTGCCACCAGCAGAGATCGGCGGGGGCTCCACGAGCAGTACTTC,CATSRDRRGLHEQYF
TRBJ1-1,many,TRBV9,.,TGTGCCAGCAGCCGGACCGCGAACACTGAAGCTTTCTTT,CASSRTANTEAFF
TRBJ2-1,many,TRBV29-1,TRBD1,TGCAGCGTCCGCAGGACAGGGGCGAGATCAGATGAGCAGTTCTTC,CSVRRTGARSDEQFF
TRBJ2-7,.,TRBV29-1,TRBD1,TGCAGCGTGGCACCGGACAGGACCGCCTACGAGCAGTACTTC,CSVAPDRTAYEQYF
TRBJ2-5,many,TRBV29-1,.,TGCAGCGCCCGACCCTCGGAGACCCAGTACTTC,CSARPSETQYF
TRBJ1-2,many,TRBV29-1,.,TGCAGCGTTTTAGGGTATGGCTACACCTTC,CSVLGYGYTF
TRBJ1-3,.,TRBV5-1,TRBD1,TGCGCCAGCAGGGCCGGGACAGGGCTACCCGGCCGCCAAAACACCATATATTTT,CASRAGTGLPGRQNTIYF
TRBJ2-1,.,TRBV7-9,.,TGTGCCAGCAACTTCAACTCCCTCCTCCCCTACAATGAGCAGTTCTTC,CASNFNSLLPYNEQFF